Shown below are 13 T cell receptor beta chains from a single sample sequenced in a study of CD8 T cells in ankylosing spondylitis. TCRdb reprocessed the 5' RACE reads via MiXCR and lists one record per CDR3 protein. The repertoire consists of under 250,000 distinct CDR3 sequences, with approximately 8.4% occurring once and the leading ten covering 4% to 5%. The sequenced sample consisted of blood, either unsorted or a sorted T cell fraction (not recorded which). These receptors came from a female donor with ankylosing spondylitis or in good health (not recorded which).

The gene calls are TRBV7-2 and TRBJ2-3, with D possibly being TRBD2 (5 bases). V was shortened by 8 bases and J by 1 base, with 13 bases between the two germline ends. The CDR3 spans 14 residues. Germline V gene sequence: CDR1 SGHTA, CDR2 FQGNSA. In nucleotides, the CDR3 is TGTGCCAGCTCCTTGGACTTCCGCACAGATACGCAGTATTTT. It yields the protein CASSLDFRTDTQYF. The full variable domain, completed using reference TRBV7-2 and TRBJ2-3, is GAGVSQSPSNKVTEKGKDVELRCDPISGHTALYWYRQSLGQGLEFLIYFQGNSAPDKSGLPSDRFSAERTGGSVSTLTIQRTQQEDSAVYLCASSLDFRTDTQYFGPGTRLTVL.

This clonotype was observed at least ten times. The chain uses TRBV5-1 and TRBJ1-1; tentatively, D is TRBD1 (5 bases). V was trimmed by 6 bases and J by 3 bases, leaving 12 bases between them. Germline V gene data show CDR1 as SGHRS and CDR2 as YFSETQ. This CDR3 has 13 amino acids. CDR3 in amino acids: CASTGLGYTEAFF. As DNA, the CDR3 is TGCGCCAGCACGGGACTTGGGTACACTGAAGCTTTCTTT.

This clonotype was seen repeatedly, ten times or more. The chain links TRBV20-1 to TRBJ2-3; the D gene is possibly TRBD2 (5 bases). The V gene's germline CDR1 is DFQATT and CDR2 SNEGSKA (reference sequence). CDR3 size: 15 residues. Trimming left V 7 bases short and J 0 bases short, with 17 bases between. The DNA of the CDR3 is TGCAGTGGAGAGAGGGCGATTCGAAGCACAGATACGCAGTATTTT. Protein: CSGERAIRSTDTQYF.

This clonotype was seen repeatedly, ten times or more. V and J are TRBV7-2 and TRBJ1-1; D gene uncertain. The CDR3 consists of 13 residues. Germline V CDR1 and CDR2: SGHTA, FQGNSA. Trimming pared 5 bases from V and 3 bases from J, leaving 10 bases between. The CDR3 DNA follows: TGTGCCAGCAGCGAAGGAAGGTACACTGAAGCTTTCTTT. Translating gives CASSEGRYTEAFF.

This clonotype has at least ten counts. This chain connects TRBV5-1 to TRBJ2-1; the D call may be TRBD1 or TRBD2 (5 bases each). V was pared by 1 base and J by 0 bases, with 23 bases between. The CDR3 sequence is 20 residues long. The germline CDR1 and CDR2 sequences are SGHRS and YFSETQ. The CDR3: CASSLLPHLRGLNSYNEQFF. The CDR3 nucleotides read TGCGCCAGCAGCTTGCTCCCCCACTTGAGGGGCCTCAACTCCTACAATGAGCAGTTCTTC.

The table lists this clonotype with many counts. The J gene is TRBJ1-1, the V gene TRBV7-8, with D unclear. CDR3 length equals 17 residues. V was clipped by 5 bases and J by 2 bases, with 21 bases between them. The V gene's germline CDR1 is SGHVS and CDR2 FQNEAQ. CDR3 in amino acids: CASSPRFGLDVNTEAFF. In DNA form, the CDR3 reads TGTGCCAGCAGCCCCCGTTTTGGTCTCGATGTTAACACTGAAGCTTTCTTT.

This clonotype was recorded at least ten times. The CDR3 here is CASSSGTSALDTQYF. The DNA of the CDR3 is TGCGCCAGCAGCTCCGGGACTAGCGCCTTAGATACGCAGTATTTT. The chain couples TRBV5-1 to TRBJ2-3, with TRBD2 matching 10 bases. The CDR3 covers 15 residues. The ends lost 3 bases at V and 5 bases at J; junction bases unmatched: 6. Germline values: CDR1 SGHRS, CDR2 YFSETQ.

The rearrangement links TRBV30 to TRBJ2-2; D call uncertain. The CDR3 spans 11 residues. V lost 0 bases and J lost 6, with 2 bases in between. Germline V CDR1 and CDR2: GTSNPN, SVGIG (reference sequence). The CDR3 reads CAWSVPGELFF. CDR3 nucleotides: TGTGCCTGGAGTGTACCCGGGGAGCTGTTTTTT. Drawing the rest from reference TRBV30 and TRBJ2-2, the complete variable domain is SQTIHQWPATLVQPVGSPLSLECTVEGTSNPNLYWYRQAAGRGLQLLFYSVGIGQISSEVPQNLSASRPQDRQFILSSKKLLLSDSGFYLCAWSVPGELFFGEGSRLTVL.

Ten or more counts support this clonotype. This chain uses TRBV2 with TRBJ2-1, with D unresolved. V was shortened by 6 bases and J by 2 bases, with 11 bases between the two germline ends. From germline, CDR1 is SNHLY and CDR2 FYNNEI. The CDR3 covers 14 residues. The CDR3 bases are TGTGCCAGCAGGCCTACGGGCACCTACAATGAGCAGTTCTTC. This sequence encodes CASRPTGTYNEQFF.

This clonotype was observed at least ten times. CDR3 DNA: TGTGCCAGCAGTAACGACAGGGGTCCTTCACCCCTCCACTTT. It yields the protein CASSNDRGPSPLHF. This chain connects TRBV6-5 to TRBJ1-6; TRBD1 matches 8 bases. There are 14 residues in the CDR3. Germline V gene lookup returns CDR1 MNHEY and CDR2 SVGAGI. Trimming took 5 bases from V and 9 from J; bases not matched to a gene: 6.

This clonotype was observed a handful of times. The rearrangement links TRBV5-1 to TRBJ1-1, with 8 bases that match TRBD1. In germline, CDR1 is SGHRS, CDR2 YFSETQ. CDR3 size: 14 residues. Germline trimming cut 4 bases from V and 4 bases from J; bases unmatched to any gene: 6. CDR3 residues: CASSPGQGATEAFF. DNA for the CDR3: TGCGCCAGCAGCCCCGGACAGGGAGCCACTGAAGCTTTCTTT. The variable domain in full, completed from reference TRBV5-1 and TRBJ1-1, reads KAGVTQTPRYLIKTRGQQVTLSCSPISGHRSVSWYQQTPGQGLQFLFEYFSETQRNKGNFPGRFSGRQFSNSRSEMNVSTLELGDSALYLCASSPGQGATEAFFGQGTRLTVV.

At least ten counts were recorded for this clonotype. V and J are TRBV12-5 and TRBJ2-1, with a tentative D call TRBD1 (5 bases). Looked up from germline, CDR1 is LGHNT and CDR2 is FRNRAP. There are 12 residues in the CDR3. V was shortened by 8 bases and J by 4 bases, with 9 bases between the two germline ends. For the CDR3, the DNA is TGTGCTAGTTTAGACAGATACAATGAGCAGTTCTTC. Translating gives CASLDRYNEQFF. Full variable domain (outside the CDR3, taken from reference TRBV12-5 and TRBJ2-1): DARVTQTPRHKVTEMGQEVTMRCQPILGHNTVFWYRQTMMQGLELLAYFRNRAPLDDSGMPKDRFSAEMPDATLATLKIQPSEPRDSAVYFCASLDRYNEQFFGPGTRLTVL.

Turning to this clonotype: This may be a read error, as it is one base from a much larger clone. This sequence joins TRBV27 and TRBJ2-3; no clear D gene. V was pared by 2 bases and J by 0 bases, with 6 bases between. Germline V gene lookup returns CDR1 MNHEY and CDR2 SMNVEV (reference sequence). This CDR3 region has 14 residues. The CDR3 sequence: CASSLPHSTDTQYF. DNA for the CDR3: TGTGCCAGCAGTTTACCACACAGCACAGATACGCAGTATTTT.